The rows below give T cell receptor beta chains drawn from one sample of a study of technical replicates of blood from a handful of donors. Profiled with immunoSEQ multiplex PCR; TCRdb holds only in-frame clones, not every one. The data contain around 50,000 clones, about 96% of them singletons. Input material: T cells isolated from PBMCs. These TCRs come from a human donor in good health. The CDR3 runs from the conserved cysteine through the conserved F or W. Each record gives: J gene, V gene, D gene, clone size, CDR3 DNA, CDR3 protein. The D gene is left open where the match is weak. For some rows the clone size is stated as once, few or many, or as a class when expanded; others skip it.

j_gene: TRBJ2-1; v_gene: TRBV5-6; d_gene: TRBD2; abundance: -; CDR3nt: TGTGCCAGCAGCGACCTCGCCGGGACTAGCGGGATAGGGCAGTTCTTC; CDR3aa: CASSDLAGTSGIGQFF
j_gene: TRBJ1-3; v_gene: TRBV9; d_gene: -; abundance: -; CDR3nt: TGTGCCAGCAGCGTAGCCAGCTCTGGAAACACCATATATTTT; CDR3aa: CASSVASSGNTIYF
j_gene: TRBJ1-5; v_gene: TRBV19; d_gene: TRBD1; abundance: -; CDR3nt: TGTGCCAGTAGTATAGGTCCGGGACAGGTTATCAATCAGCCCCAGCATTTT; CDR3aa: CASSIGPGQVINQPQHF
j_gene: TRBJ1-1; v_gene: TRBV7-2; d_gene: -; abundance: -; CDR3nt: TGTGCCAGCAGCTTAGAGATTTCCAGGGACACTGAAGCTTTCTTT; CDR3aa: CASSLEISRDTEAFF
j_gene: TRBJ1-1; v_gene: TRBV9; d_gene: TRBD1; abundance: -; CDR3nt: TGTGCCAGCAGCGAGGACCGGGACAGGGTAAACACTGAAGCTTTCTTT; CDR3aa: CASSEDRDRVNTEAFF
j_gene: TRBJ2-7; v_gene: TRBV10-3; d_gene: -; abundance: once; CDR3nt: TGTGCCATCAGTGAGTCCGGACAGCTTTACGAGCAGTACTTC; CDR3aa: CAISESGQLYEQYF
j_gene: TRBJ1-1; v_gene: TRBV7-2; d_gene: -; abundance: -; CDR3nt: TGTGCCAGCAGCCAATACAGGGACACTGAAGCTTTCTTT; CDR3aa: CASSQYRDTEAFF
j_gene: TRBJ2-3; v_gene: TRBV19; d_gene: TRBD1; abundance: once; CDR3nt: TGTGCCAGTAGTCTAGGACAGGGGACAGATACGCAGTATTTT; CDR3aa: CASSLGQGTDTQYF
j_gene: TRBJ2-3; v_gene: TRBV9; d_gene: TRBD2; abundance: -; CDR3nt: TGTGCCAGCAGCGTAGACCTAGCGGGAGTAGATACGCAGTATTTT; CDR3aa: CASSVDLAGVDTQYF
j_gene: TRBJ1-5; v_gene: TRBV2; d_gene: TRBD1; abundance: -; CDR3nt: TGTGCCAGCAGTGCCGGACAGGGGTGGAATCAGCCCCAGCATTTT; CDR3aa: CASSAGQGWNQPQHF
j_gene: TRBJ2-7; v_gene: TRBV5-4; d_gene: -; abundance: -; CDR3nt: TGTGCCAGCAGCTCTAGCTCCTACGAGCAGTACTTC; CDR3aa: CASSSSSYEQYF
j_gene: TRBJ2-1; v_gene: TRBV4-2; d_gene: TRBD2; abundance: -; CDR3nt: TGTGCCAGCAGCCAAAAGGGACCACTAGCGGAGAGCTCCTACAATGAGCAGTTCTTC; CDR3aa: CASSQKGPLAESSYNEQFF
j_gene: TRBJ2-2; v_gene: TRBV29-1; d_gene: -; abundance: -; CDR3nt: TGCAGCGCCTATTGGGGGGAGCTGTTTTTT; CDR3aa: CSAYWGELFF
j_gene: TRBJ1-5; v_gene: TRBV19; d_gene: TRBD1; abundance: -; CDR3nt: TGTGCCAGTTGGGCCGGGACAGGGTATTATAGCAATCAGCCCCAGCATTTT; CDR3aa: CASWAGTGYYSNQPQHF
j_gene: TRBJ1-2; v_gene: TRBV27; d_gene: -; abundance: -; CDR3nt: TGTGCCAGCAGTTTAACAGGAACCTATGGCTACACCTTC; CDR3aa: CASSLTGTYGYTF
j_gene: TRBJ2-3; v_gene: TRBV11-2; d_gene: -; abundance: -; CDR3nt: TGTGCCAGCAGCTTAGGCGGTAGCACAGATACGCAGTATTTT; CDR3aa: CASSLGGSTDTQYF
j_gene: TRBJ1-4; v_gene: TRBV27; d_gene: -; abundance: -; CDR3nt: TGTGCCAGCAGTTTTAACTCCTTATCCTATAATGAAAAACTGTTTTTT; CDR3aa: CASSFNSLSYNEKLFF
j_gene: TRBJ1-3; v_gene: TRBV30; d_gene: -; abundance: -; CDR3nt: TGTGCCTGGTTGACAGACTCTGGAAACACCATATATTTT; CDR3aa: CAWLTDSGNTIYF
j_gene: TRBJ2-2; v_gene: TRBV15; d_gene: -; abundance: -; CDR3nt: TGTGCCACCAGCAGAGATCTAGGGGAGCTGTTTTTT; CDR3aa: CATSRDLGELFF
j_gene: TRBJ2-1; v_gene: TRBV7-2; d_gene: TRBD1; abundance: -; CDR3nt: TGTGCCAGCAGCTGGGACAGACAGAATGAGCAGTTCTTC; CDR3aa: CASSWDRQNEQFF
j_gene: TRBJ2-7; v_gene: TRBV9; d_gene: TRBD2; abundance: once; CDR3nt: TGTGCCAGCAGCCCCAGACCTAGGACTAGCGGGAGATCCGAGCAGTACTTC; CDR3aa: CASSPRPRTSGRSEQYF
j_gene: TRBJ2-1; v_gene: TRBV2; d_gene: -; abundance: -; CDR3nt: TGTGCCAGCAGTGACCCCGGAGCGGGTGCCTACAATGAGCAGTTCTTC; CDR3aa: CASSDPGAGAYNEQFF
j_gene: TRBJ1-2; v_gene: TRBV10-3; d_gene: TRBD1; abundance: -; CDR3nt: TGTGCCATCAGTGAGTCGACAGGGGGAGACTATGGCTACACCTTC; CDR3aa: CAISESTGGDYGYTF
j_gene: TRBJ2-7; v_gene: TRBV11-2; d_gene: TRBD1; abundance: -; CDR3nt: TGTGCCAGCAGCTTGAGGGGACAGCTCGAGCAGTACTTC; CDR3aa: CASSLRGQLEQYF
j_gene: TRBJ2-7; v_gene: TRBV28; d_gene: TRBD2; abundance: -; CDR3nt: TGTGCCAGCAGTTCTCCGGGGGGCTCCTACGAGCAGTACTTC; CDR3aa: CASSSPGGSYEQYF
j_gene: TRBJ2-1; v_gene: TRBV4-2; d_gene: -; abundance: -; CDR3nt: TGTGCCAGCAGCCAGCAGGGCGGGATTGGTTTCAATGAGCAGTTCTTC; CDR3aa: CASSQQGGIGFNEQFF
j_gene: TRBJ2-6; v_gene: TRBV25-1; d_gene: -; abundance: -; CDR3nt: TGTGCCAGCAGTGAATATGAGGGCAACTCTGGGGCCAACGTCCTGACTTTC; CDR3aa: CASSEYEGNSGANVLTF